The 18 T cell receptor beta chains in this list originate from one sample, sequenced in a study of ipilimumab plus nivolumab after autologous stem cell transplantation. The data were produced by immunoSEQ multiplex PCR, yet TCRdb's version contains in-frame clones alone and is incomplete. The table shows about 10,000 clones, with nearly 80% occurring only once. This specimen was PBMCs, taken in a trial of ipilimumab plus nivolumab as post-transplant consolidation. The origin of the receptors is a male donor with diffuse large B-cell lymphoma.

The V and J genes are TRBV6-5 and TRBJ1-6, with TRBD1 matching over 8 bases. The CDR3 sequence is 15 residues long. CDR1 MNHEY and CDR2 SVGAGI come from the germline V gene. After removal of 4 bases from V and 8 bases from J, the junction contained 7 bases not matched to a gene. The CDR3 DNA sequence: TGTGCCAGCAGTTTAAACAGGGGGTTAGATTCACCCCTCCACTTT. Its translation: CASSLNRGLDSPLHF.

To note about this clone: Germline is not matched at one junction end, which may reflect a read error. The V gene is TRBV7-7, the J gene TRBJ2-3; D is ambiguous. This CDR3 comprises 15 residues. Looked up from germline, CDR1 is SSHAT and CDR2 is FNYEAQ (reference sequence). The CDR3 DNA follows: TGTGCTAGCAGCTTAGAGAGTAGCTCCACAGATACGCAGTATTTT. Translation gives CASSLESSSTDTQYF. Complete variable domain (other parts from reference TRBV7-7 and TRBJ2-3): GAGVSQSPRYKVTKRGQDVTLRCDPISSHATLYWYQQALGQGPEFLTYFNYEAQPDKSGLPSDRFSAERPEGSISTLTIQRTEQRDSAMYRCASSLESSSTDTQYFGPGTRLTVL.

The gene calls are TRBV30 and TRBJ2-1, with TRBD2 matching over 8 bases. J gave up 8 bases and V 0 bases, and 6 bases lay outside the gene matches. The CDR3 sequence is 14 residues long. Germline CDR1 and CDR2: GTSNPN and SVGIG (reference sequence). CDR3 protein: CAWSVSGGIHEQFF. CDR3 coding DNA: TGTGCCTGGAGTGTATCGGGGGGGATTCATGAGCAGTTCTTC.

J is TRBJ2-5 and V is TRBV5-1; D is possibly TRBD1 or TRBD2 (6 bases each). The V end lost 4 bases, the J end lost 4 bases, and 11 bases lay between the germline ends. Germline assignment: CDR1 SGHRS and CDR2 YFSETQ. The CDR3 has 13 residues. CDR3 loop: CASSQQGGETQYF. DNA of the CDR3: TGCGCCAGCAGCCAACAGGGAGGAGAGACCCAGTACTTC.

The CDR3 coding sequence is TGTGCCAGCAGTTTATTGTCAGGGCTGGGGGCCCGACACAATGAGCAGTTCTTC. Amino acids: CASSLLSGLGARHNEQFF. The chain links TRBV28 to TRBJ2-1, with D possibly TRBD1 on 6 matching bases. Trimming shortened V by 1 base and J by 5 bases, and 21 bases separated the two germline ends. This CDR3 contains 18 residues. Germline CDR1 reads MDHEN; CDR2 reads SYDVKM.

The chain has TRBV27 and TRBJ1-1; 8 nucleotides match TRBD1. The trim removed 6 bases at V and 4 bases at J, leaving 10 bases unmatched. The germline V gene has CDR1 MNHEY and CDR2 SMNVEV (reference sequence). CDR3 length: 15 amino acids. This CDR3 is CASRRVVTGGTEAFF. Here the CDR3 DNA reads TGTGCCAGCAGGAGAGTCGTAACAGGGGGCACTGAAGCTTTCTTT.

The CDR3 region is CASSLSQTPSTNEKLFF. In DNA form, the CDR3 reads TGTGCCAGCAGCTTGTCCCAGACCCCGTCGACTAATGAAAAACTGTTTTTT. The rearrangement joins TRBV5-6 to TRBJ1-4, with D hard to call. The germline V gene encodes CDR1 SGHDT and CDR2 YYEEEE. The ends were cut back, 1 base at V and 2 bases at J, with 15 bases in the middle. CDR3 length: 17 amino acids.

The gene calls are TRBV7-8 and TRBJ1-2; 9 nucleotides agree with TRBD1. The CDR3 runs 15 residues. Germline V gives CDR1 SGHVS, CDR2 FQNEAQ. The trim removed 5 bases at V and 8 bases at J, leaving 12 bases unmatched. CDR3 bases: TGTGCCAGCAGCCCCCGGGACAGGGTGCCCTCCGGCTACACCTTC. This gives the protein CASSPRDRVPSGYTF.

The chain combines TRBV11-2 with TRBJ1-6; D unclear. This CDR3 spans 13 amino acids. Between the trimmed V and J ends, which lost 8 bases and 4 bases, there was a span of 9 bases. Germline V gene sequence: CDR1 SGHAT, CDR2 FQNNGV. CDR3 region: CASGILYNSPLHF. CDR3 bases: TGTGCCAGCGGAATTTTGTATAATTCACCCCTCCACTTT.

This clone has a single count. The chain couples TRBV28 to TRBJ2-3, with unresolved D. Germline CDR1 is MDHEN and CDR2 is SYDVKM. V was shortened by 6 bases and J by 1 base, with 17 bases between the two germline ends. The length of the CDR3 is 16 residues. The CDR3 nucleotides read TGTGCCAGCAGGGCCTTGACGGGTTGGGGCACAGATACGCAGTATTTT. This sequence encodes CASRALTGWGTDTQYF.

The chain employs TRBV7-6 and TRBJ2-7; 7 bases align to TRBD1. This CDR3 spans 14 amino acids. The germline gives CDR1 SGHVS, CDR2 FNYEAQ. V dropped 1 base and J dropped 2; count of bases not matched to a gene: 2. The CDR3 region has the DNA TGTGCCAGCAGCTTAGAAGGGACAGCCTACGAGCAGTACTTC. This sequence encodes CASSLEGTAYEQYF.

CDR3 coding DNA: TGTGCCAGCAGCCACCTGGGGGACAGGGGGCGAGGAGGGGGCGTCACCGGGGAGCTGTTTTTT. Encoded protein: CASSHLGDRGRGGGVTGELFF. The gene calls are TRBV21-1 and TRBJ2-2; the table's D call, TRBD1, was not checked against the DNA. TRBV21-1 is a known pseudogene. The CDR3 covers 21 residues.

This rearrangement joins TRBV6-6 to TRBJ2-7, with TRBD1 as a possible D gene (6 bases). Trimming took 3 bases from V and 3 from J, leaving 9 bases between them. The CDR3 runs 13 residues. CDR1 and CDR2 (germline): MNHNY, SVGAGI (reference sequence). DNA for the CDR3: TGTGCCAGCAGTTATACAGGGAACTACGAGCAGTACTTC. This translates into CASSYTGNYEQYF.

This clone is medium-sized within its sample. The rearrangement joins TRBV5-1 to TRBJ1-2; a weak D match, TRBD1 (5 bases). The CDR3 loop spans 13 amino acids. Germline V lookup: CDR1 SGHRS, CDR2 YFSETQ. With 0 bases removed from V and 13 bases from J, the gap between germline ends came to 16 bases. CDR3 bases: TGCGCCAGCAGCTTGGATGTTACAGGCCCTGGCACCTTC. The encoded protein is CASSLDVTGPGTF.

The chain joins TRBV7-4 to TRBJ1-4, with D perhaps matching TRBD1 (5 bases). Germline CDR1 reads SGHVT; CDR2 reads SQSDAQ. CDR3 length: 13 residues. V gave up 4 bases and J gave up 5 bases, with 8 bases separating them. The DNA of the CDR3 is TGTGCCAGCAGCTCCAGGGTCAATGAAAAACTGTTTTTT. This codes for CASSSRVNEKLFF.

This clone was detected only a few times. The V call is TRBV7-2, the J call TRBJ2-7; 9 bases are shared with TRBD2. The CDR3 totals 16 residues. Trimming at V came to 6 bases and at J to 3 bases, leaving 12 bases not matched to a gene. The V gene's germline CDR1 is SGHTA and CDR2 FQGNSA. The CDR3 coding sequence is TGTGCCAGCAGGCCGCGCCACGGGACTAGCATCTACGAGCAGTACTTC. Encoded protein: CASRPRHGTSIYEQYF. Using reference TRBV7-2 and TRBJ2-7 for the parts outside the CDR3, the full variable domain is GAGVSQSPSNKVTEKGKDVELRCDPISGHTALYWYRQSLGQGLEFLIYFQGNSAPDKSGLPSDRFSAERTGGSVSTLTIQRTQQEDSAVYLCASRPRHGTSIYEQYFGPGTRLTVT.

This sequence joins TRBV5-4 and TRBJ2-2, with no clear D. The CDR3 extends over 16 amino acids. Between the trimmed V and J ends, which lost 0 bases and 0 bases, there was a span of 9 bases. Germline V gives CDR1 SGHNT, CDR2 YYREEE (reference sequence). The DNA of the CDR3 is TGTGCCAGCAGCTTGGTAGAGTTATCGAACACCGGGGAGCTGTTTTTT. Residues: CASSLVELSNTGELFF.

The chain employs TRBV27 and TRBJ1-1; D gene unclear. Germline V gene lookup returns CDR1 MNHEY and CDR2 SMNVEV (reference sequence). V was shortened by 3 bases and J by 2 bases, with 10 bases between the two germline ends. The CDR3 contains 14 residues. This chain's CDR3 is CASSFRSVNTEAFF. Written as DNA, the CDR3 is TGTGCCAGCAGTTTTAGGTCAGTTAACACTGAAGCTTTCTTT.